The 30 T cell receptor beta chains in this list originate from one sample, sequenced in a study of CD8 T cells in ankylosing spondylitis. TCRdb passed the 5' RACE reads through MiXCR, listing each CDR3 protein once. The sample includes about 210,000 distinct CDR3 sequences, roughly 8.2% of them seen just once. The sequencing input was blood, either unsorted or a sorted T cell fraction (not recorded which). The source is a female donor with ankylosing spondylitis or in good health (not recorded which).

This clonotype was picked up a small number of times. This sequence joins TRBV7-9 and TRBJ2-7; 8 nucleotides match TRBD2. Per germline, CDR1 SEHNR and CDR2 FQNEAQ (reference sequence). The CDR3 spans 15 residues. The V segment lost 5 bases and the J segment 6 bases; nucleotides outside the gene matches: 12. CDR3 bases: TGTGCCAGCAGCCAACCCGGGGGGGCGCCGGCCGAGCAGTACTTC. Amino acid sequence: CASSQPGGAPAEQYF.

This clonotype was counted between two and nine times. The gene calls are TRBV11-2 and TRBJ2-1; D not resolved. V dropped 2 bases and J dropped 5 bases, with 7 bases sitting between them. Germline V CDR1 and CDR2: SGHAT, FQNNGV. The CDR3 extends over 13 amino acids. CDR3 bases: TGTGCCAGCAGCTTAAGGGTAAACAATGAGCAGTTCTTC. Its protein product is CASSLRVNNEQFF.

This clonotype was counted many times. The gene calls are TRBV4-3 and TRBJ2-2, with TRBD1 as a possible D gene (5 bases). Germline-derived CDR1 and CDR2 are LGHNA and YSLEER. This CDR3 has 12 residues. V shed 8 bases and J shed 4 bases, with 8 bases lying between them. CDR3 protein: CASGDSTGELFF. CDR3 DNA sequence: TGCGCCAGCGGAGACAGCACCGGGGAGCTGTTTTTT.

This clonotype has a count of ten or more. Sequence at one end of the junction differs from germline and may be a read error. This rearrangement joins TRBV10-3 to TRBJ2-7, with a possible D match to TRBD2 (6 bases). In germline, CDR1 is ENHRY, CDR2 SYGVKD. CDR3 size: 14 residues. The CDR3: CASSIAEFSYEQYF. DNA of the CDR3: TGTGCCAGCAGTATAGCGGAGTTCTCCTACGAGCAGTACTTC.

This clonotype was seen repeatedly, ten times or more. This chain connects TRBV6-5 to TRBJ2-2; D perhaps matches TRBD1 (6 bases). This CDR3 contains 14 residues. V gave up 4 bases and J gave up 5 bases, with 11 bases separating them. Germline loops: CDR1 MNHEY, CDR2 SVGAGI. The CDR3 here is CASSSTTGTGELFF. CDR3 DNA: TGTGCCAGCAGTTCCACCACAGGGACCGGGGAGCTGTTTTTT.

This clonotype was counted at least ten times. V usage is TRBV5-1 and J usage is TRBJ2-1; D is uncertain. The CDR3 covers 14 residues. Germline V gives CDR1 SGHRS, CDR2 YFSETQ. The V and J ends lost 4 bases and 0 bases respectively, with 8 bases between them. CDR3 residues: CASSLSSSYNEQFF. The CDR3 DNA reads TGCGCCAGCAGCCTTTCTAGCTCCTACAATGAGCAGTTCTTC.

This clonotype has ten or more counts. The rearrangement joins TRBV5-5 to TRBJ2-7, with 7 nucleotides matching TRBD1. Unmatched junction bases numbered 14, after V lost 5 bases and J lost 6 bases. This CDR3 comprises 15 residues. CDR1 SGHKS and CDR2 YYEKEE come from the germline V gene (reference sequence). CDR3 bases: TGTGCCAGCAGACAGACCGGGGACAGAGGAGGCGAGCAGTACTTC. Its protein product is CASRQTGDRGGEQYF.

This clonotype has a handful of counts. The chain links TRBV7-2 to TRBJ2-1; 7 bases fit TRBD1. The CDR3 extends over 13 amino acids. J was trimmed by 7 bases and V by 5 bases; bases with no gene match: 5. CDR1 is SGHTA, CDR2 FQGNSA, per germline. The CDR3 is CASSGRQGNEQFF. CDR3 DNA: TGTGCCAGCAGCGGGAGACAGGGAAATGAGCAGTTCTTC.

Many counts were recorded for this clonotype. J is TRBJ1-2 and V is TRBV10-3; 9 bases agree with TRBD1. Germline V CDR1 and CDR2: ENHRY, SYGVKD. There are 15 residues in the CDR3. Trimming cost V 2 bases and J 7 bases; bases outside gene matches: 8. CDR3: CAISEGGTGTAGYTF. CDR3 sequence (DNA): TGTGCCATCAGTGAGGGCGGGACAGGGACGGCTGGCTACACCTTC.

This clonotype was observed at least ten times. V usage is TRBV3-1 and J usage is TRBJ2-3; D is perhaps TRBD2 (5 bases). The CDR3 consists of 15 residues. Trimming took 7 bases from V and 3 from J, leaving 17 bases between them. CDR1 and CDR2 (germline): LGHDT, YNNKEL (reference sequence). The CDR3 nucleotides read TGTGCCAGCACTCTCGGTGGGAGCAGGACAGATACGCAGTATTTT. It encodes CASTLGGSRTDTQYF.

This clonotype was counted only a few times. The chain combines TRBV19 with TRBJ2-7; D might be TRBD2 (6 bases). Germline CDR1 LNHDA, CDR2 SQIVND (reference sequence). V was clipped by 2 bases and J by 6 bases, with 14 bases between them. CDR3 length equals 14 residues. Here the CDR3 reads CASSISRESREQYF. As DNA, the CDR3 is TGTGCCAGTAGTATATCCCGGGAGTCTCGCGAGCAGTACTTC.

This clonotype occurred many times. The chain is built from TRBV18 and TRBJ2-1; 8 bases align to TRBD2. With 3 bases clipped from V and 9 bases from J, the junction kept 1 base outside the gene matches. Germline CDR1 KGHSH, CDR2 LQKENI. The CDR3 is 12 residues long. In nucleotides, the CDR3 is TGTGCCAGCTCACCGACTAGCGCTGAGCAGTTCTTC. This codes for CASSPTSAEQFF.

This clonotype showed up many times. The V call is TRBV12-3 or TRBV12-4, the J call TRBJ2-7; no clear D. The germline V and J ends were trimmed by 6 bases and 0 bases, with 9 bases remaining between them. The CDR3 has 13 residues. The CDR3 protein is CASRLTDSYEQYF. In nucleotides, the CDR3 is TGTGCCAGCAGACTCACGGACTCCTACGAGCAGTACTTC.

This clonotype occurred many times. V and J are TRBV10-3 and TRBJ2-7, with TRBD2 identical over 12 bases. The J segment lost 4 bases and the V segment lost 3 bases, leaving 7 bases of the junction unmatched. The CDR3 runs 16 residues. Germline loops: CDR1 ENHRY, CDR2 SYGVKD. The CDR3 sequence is CAISDPSGRASYEQYF. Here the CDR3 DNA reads TGTGCCATCAGTGACCCTAGCGGGAGGGCCTCTTACGAGCAGTACTTC.

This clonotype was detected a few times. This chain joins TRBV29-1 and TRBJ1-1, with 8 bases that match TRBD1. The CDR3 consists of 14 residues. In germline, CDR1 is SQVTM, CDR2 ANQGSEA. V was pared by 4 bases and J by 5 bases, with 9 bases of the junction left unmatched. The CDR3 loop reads CSVGEGDRGTEAFF. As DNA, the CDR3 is TGCAGCGTTGGGGAGGGTGACAGGGGTACTGAAGCTTTCTTT.

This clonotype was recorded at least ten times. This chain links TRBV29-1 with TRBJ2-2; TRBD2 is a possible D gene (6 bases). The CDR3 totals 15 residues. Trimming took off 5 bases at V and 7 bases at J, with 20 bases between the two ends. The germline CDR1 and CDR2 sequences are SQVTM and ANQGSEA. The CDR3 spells CSVNRLVGGSGELFF. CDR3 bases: TGCAGCGTTAACCGACTAGTAGGAGGGAGCGGGGAGCTGTTTTTT.

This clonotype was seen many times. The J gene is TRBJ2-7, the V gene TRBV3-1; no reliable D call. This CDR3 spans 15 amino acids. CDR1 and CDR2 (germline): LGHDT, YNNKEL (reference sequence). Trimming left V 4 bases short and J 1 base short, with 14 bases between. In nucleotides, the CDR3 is TGTGCCAGCAGCCCTCAGCTGCGGCTTTCCTACGAGCAGTACTTC. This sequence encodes CASSPQLRLSYEQYF.

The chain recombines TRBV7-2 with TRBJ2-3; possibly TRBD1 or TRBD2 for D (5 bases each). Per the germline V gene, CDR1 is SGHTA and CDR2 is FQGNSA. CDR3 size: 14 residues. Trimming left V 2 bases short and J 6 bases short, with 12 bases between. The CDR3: CASSLSLGVDTQYF. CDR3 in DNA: TGTGCCAGCAGCTTATCGTTGGGGGTGGATACGCAGTATTTT.

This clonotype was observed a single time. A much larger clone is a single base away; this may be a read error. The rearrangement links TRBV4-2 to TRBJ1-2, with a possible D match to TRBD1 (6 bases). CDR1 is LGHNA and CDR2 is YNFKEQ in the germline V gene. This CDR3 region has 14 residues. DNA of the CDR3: TGTGTCAGCAGCCAAGAGGGACACCTCTATGGCTACACCTTC. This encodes CVSSQEGHLYGYTF.

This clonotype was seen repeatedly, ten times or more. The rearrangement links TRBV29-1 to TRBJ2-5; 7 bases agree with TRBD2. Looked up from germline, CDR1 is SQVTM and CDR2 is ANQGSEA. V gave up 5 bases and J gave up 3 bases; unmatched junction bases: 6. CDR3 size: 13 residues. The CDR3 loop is CSVRPAGEETQYF. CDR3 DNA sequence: TGCAGCGTTCGACCGGCGGGAGAAGAGACCCAGTACTTC.

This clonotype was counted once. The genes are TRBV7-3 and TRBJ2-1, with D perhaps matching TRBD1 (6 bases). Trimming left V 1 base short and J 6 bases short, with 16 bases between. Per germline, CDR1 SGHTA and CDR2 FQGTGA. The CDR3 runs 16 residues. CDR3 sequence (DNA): TGTGCCAGCAGCTTAAGTCCGGCGGAAGGGGGCAATGAGCAGTTCTTC. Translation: CASSLSPAEGGNEQFF. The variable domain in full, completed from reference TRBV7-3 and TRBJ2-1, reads GAGVSQTPSNKVTEKGKYVELRCDPISGHTALYWYRQSLGQGPEFLIYFQGTGAADDSGLPNDRFFAVRPEGSVSTLKIQRTERGDSAVYLCASSLSPAEGGNEQFFGPGTRLTVL.

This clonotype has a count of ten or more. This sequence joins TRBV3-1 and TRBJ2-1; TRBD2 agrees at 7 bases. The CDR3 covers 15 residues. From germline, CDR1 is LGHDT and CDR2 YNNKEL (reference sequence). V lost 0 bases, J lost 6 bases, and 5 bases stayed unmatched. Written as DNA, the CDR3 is TGTGCCAGCAGCCAAGATTTCGGGAGGAGCAATGAGCAGTTCTTC. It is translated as CASSQDFGRSNEQFF.

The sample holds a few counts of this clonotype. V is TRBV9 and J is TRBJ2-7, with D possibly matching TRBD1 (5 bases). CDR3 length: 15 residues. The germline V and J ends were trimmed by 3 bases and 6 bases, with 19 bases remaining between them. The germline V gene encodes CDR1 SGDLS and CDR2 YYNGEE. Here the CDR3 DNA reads TGTGCCAGCAGCGCCCAGGGCCTGCAGGCCGCCGAGCAGTACTTC. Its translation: CASSAQGLQAAEQYF.

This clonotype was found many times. This chain's CDR3 is CATHEGGYEQFF. Written as DNA, the CDR3 is TGTGCCACACATGAGGGGGGGTATGAGCAGTTCTTC. V usage is TRBV2 and J usage is TRBJ2-1; a weak D match, TRBD2 (7 bases). Germline V gene sequence: CDR1 SNHLY, CDR2 FYNNEI. V was pared by 10 bases and J by 8 bases, with 15 bases between. There are 12 residues in the CDR3.

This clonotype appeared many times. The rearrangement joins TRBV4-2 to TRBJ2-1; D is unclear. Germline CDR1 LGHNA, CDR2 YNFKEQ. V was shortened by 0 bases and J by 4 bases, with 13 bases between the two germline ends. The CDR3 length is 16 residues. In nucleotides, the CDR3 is TGTGCCAGCAGCCAAGATCGGGCCCCCATTTACAATGAGCAGTTCTTC. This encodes CASSQDRAPIYNEQFF.

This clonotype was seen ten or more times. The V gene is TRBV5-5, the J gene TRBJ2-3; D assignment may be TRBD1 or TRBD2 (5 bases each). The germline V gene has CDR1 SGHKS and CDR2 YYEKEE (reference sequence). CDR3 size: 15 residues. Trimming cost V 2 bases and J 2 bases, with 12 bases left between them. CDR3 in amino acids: CASSFRDHDTDTQYF. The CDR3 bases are TGTGCCAGCAGCTTCCGGGACCACGACACAGATACGCAGTATTTT.

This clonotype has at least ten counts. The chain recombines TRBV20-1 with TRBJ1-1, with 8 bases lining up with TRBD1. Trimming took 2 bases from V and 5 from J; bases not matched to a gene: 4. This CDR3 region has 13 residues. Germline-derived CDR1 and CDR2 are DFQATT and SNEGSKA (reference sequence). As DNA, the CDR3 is TGCAGTGCTAGAAGGACAGGGACAACTGAAGCTTTCTTT. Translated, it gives CSARRTGTTEAFF.

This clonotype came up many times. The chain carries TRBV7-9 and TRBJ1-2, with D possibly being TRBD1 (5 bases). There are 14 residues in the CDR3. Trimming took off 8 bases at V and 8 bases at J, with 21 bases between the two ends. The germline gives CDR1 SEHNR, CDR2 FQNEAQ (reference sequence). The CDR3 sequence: CASGGNLGRVGYTF. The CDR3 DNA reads TGTGCCAGCGGGGGTAACCTTGGAAGGGTCGGCTACACCTTC.

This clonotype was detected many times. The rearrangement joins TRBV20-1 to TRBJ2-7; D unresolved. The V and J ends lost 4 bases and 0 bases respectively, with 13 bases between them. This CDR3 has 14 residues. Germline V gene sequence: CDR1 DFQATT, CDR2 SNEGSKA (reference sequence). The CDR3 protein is CSATEHRSSYEQYF. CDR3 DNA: TGCAGTGCTACTGAACACCGAAGCTCCTACGAGCAGTACTTC.

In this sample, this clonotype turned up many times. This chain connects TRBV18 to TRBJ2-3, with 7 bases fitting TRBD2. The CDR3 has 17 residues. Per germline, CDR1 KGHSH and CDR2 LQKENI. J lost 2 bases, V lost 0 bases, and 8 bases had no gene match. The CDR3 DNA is TGTGCCAGCTCACCACCAATTCTAGCGGACCCCACAGATACGCAGTATTTT. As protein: CASSPPILADPTDTQYF.